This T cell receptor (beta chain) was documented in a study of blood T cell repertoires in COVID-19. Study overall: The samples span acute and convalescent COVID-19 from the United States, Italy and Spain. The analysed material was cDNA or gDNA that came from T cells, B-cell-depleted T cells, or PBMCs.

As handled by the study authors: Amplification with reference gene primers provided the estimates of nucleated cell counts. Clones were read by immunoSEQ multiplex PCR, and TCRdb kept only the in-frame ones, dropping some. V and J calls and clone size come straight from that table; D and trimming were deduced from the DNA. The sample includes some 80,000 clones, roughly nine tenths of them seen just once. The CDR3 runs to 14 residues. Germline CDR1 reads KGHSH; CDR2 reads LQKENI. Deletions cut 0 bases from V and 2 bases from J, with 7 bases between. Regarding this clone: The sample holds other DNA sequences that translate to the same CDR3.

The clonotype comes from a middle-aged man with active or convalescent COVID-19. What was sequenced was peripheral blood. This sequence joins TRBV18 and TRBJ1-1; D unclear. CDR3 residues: CASSPPAGNTEAFF. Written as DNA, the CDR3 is TGTGCCAGCTCACCACCGGCGGGAAACACTGAAGCTTTCTTT.